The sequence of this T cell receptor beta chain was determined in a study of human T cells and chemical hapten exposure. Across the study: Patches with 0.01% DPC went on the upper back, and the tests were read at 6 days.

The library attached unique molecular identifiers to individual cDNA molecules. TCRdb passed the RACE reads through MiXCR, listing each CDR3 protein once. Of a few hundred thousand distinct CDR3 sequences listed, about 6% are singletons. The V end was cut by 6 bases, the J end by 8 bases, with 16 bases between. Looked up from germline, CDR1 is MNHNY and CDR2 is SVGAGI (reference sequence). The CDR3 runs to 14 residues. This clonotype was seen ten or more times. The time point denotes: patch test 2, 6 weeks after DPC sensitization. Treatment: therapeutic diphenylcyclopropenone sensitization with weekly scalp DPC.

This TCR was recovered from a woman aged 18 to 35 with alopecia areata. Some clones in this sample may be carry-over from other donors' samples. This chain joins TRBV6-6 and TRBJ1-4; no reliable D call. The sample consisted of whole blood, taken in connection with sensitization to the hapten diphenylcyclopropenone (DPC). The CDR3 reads CASSHTSEEEKLFF. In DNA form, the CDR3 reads TGTGCCAGCAGCCACACGTCGGAGGAGGAAAAACTGTTTTTT.